What follows are 27 T cell receptor beta chains derived from one specimen sequenced in a study of blood T cell repertoires in COVID-19. TCRdb's copy holds only in-frame clones and misses some; the assay was immunoSEQ multiplex PCR. Among about 210,000 clones listed, roughly nine tenths were seen once. Sequencing was performed on peripheral blood. These receptors came from a woman between 65 and 79 years old with acute or convalescent COVID-19.

The chain recombines TRBV10-3 with TRBJ2-6; TRBD1 matches 8 bases. J gave up 4 bases and V 4 bases, and 3 bases lay outside the gene matches. The CDR3 consists of 15 residues. Germline-derived CDR1 and CDR2 are ENHRY and SYGVKD. The CDR3 DNA reads TGTGCCATCAGTGCAGGGGGCTCCGGGGCCAACGTCCTGACTTTC. This gives the protein CAISAGGSGANVLTF.

This chain uses TRBV7-8 with TRBJ1-1; D perhaps matches TRBD1 (6 bases). In germline, CDR1 is SGHVS, CDR2 FQNEAQ. The CDR3 is made up of 16 amino acids. Trimming cost V 2 bases and J 4 bases, with 17 bases left between them. CDR3 DNA: TGTGCCAGCAGCTTATTACGCGGGGGGCTGGGCACTGAAGCTTTCTTT. It specifies CASSLLRGGLGTEAFF.

Only one count was recorded for this clone. The V and J genes are TRBV28 and TRBJ1-4, with 8 positions matching TRBD1. The CDR3 has 14 residues. Germline CDR1 MDHEN, CDR2 SYDVKM. J lost 7 bases, V lost 5 bases, and 6 bases had no gene match. CDR3 coding DNA: TGTGCCAGCAGTACGACAGGGGTGGGTGAAAAACTGTTTTTT. Translating gives CASSTTGVGEKLFF.

DNA for the CDR3: TGCGCCAGCACCTTACTAGCGGGAGGGGAGGGTACGCAGTATTTT. This codes for CASTLLAGGEGTQYF. The chain combines TRBV10-1 with TRBJ2-3, with 13 nucleotides matching TRBD2. Trimming took 7 bases from V and 8 from J; bases not matched to a gene: 9. Per germline, CDR1 WNHNN and CDR2 SYGVQD (reference sequence). The CDR3 has 15 residues.

The V and J genes are TRBV5-5 and TRBJ2-7; TRBD1 might be the D (5 bases). Germline CDR1 SGHKS, CDR2 YYEKEE (reference sequence). CDR3 size: 17 residues. V dropped 1 base and J dropped 0 bases, with 17 bases sitting between them. This chain's CDR3 is CASSLYPQGFSSYEQYF. The CDR3 bases are TGTGCCAGCAGCTTGTATCCCCAGGGTTTTAGCTCCTACGAGCAGTACTTC.

V usage is TRBV6-6 and J usage is TRBJ2-7, with TRBD2 matching 8 bases. Trimming cost V 4 bases and J 3 bases; bases outside gene matches: 5. This CDR3 region has 14 residues. From germline, CDR1 is MNHNY and CDR2 SVGAGI (reference sequence). Written as DNA, the CDR3 is TGTGCCAGCAGTTCCAGGACTAGCCTCTACGAGCAGTACTTC. This gives the protein CASSSRTSLYEQYF.

The rearrangement uses TRBV5-1 and TRBJ2-7; TRBD1 matches 8 bases. This CDR3 comprises 13 residues. Germline trimming cut 4 bases from V and 2 bases from J; bases unmatched to any gene: 2. The germline CDR1 and CDR2 sequences are SGHRS and YFSETQ. CDR3 nucleotides: TGCGCCAGCAGCCGGGACAGGACCTACGAGCAGTACTTC. It translates to CASSRDRTYEQYF.

The chain recombines TRBV10-1 with TRBJ2-1; TRBD2 is a possible D gene (6 bases). Germline values: CDR1 WNHNN, CDR2 SYGVQD (reference sequence). The CDR3 loop spans 13 amino acids. Trimming took off 3 bases at V and 9 bases at J, with 12 bases between the two ends. This CDR3 reads CASSEYGSGEQFF. In DNA form, the CDR3 reads TGCGCCAGCAGTGAATACGGGAGTGGTGAGCAGTTCTTC.

The CDR3 sequence is CASSFRLAAQSYNEQFF. CDR3 sequence (DNA): TGTGCCAGCAGCTTTAGACTAGCGGCTCAGAGTTACAATGAGCAGTTCTTC. The rearrangement joins TRBV7-8 to TRBJ2-1; 9 nucleotides match TRBD2. This CDR3 region has 17 residues. With 3 bases clipped from V and 4 bases from J, the junction kept 10 bases outside the gene matches. Germline V gene lookup returns CDR1 SGHVS and CDR2 FQNEAQ.

The V call is TRBV18, the J call TRBJ2-7, with 9 bases lining up with TRBD1. Germline loops: CDR1 KGHSH, CDR2 LQKENI. The trim removed 0 bases at V and 4 bases at J, leaving 4 bases unmatched. The CDR3 has 15 residues. The CDR3 loop is CASSPPTGGKYEQYF. Written as DNA, the CDR3 is TGTGCCAGCTCACCACCGACAGGGGGAAAGTACGAGCAGTACTTC.

The chain uses TRBV6-1 and TRBJ2-2, with a possible D match to TRBD2 (6 bases). The V gene's germline CDR1 is MNHNS and CDR2 SASEGT. This CDR3 region has 15 residues. The ends were cut back, 6 bases at V and 5 bases at J, with 16 bases in the middle. CDR3 coding DNA: TGTGCCAGCAGGGGAGTGGGGGGAGAAACCGGGGAGCTGTTTTTT. It is translated as CASRGVGGETGELFF.

Comment on this clone: At one end the junction does not follow the germline gene, possibly because of a read error. The chain is built from TRBV7-7 and TRBJ2-1; 8 bases align to TRBD2. The germline V gene encodes CDR1 SSHAT and CDR2 FNYEAQ (reference sequence). This CDR3 contains 15 residues. The CDR3 protein is CASSLDGGAANEQFF. CDR3 coding DNA: TGTGCTAGCAGCTTGGACGGGGGGGCGGCCAATGAGCAGTTCTTC.

The chain recombines TRBV5-1 with TRBJ2-1, with D possibly matching TRBD2 (6 bases). Germline CDR1 and CDR2: SGHRS and YFSETQ. Trimming cost V 2 bases and J 6 bases, with 9 bases left between them. The CDR3 runs to 13 residues. CDR3 DNA: TGCGCCAGCAGCTTCGCCGGGGGCAATGAGCAGTTCTTC. This encodes CASSFAGGNEQFF. The full variable domain, its missing parts supplied by reference TRBV5-1 and TRBJ2-1, is KAGVTQTPRYLIKTRGQQVTLSCSPISGHRSVSWYQQTPGQGLQFLFEYFSETQRNKGNFPGRFSGRQFSNSRSEMNVSTLELGDSALYLCASSFAGGNEQFFGPGTRLTVL.

Details on this clone: Other nucleotide sequences in the sample specify the same CDR3. The chain joins TRBV18 to TRBJ1-2, with TRBD1 as a possible D gene (6 bases). CDR3 size: 13 residues. V was clipped by 2 bases and J by 3 bases, with 7 bases between them. CDR1 KGHSH and CDR2 LQKENI come from the germline V gene. The CDR3 sequence: CASSPGGDYGYTF. The CDR3 DNA sequence: TGTGCCAGCTCACCAGGGGGCGACTATGGCTACACCTTC.

The chain combines TRBV9 with TRBJ2-7; 16 bases map to TRBD2. Trimming took 0 bases from V and 6 from J; bases not matched to a gene: 3. Germline V gene sequence: CDR1 SGDLS, CDR2 YYNGEE. There are 16 residues in the CDR3. CDR3 coding DNA: TGTGCCAGCAGCGTAGGGGGACTAGCGGGAGGGTCCGAGCAGTACTTC. Protein product: CASSVGGLAGGSEQYF.

V and J are TRBV3-1 (or the pseudogene TRBV3-2) and TRBJ2-2; D is perhaps TRBD1 (5 bases). The V gene's germline CDR1 is LGHDT and CDR2 YNNKEL (reference sequence). The CDR3 runs 14 residues. Trimming cost V 1 base and J 7 bases, with 10 bases left between them. CDR3 region: CASSQAGFGGELFF. Written as DNA, the CDR3 is TGTGCCAGCAGCCAAGCAGGGTTTGGCGGGGAGCTGTTTTTT.

This sequence joins TRBV24-1 and TRBJ2-1; D gene ambiguous. The CDR3 extends over 16 amino acids. Germline V gene data show CDR1 as KGHDR and CDR2 as SFDVKD. Trimming shortened V by 4 bases and J by 4 bases, and 16 bases separated the two germline ends. This CDR3 reads CATSESSVAGYNEQFF. The CDR3 DNA sequence: TGTGCCACCAGTGAATCCTCGGTTGCCGGTTACAATGAGCAGTTCTTC.

The CDR3: CSASGDSSYNEQFF. The CDR3 DNA reads TGCAGTGCTAGTGGCGATAGCTCCTACAATGAGCAGTTCTTC. V usage is TRBV20-1 and J usage is TRBJ2-1, with D unclear. Trimming left V 3 bases short and J 0 bases short, with 9 bases between. CDR3 size: 14 residues. Germline V gene data show CDR1 as DFQATT and CDR2 as SNEGSKA (reference sequence).

The rearrangement links TRBV19 to TRBJ1-1; D possibly corresponds to TRBD1 (5 bases). CDR1 is LNHDA, CDR2 SQIVND, per germline (reference sequence). The CDR3 has 14 amino acids. The germline V and J ends were trimmed by 2 bases and 7 bases, with 14 bases remaining between them. The CDR3 loop is CASSIQRRGGEAFF. CDR3 coding DNA: TGTGCCAGTAGTATACAGAGAAGGGGTGGTGAAGCTTTCTTT.

The chain joins TRBV9 to TRBJ2-6; D unresolved. Germline V gene lookup returns CDR1 SGDLS and CDR2 YYNGEE. This CDR3 has 16 amino acids. Trimming took 2 bases from V and 0 from J, leaving 9 bases between them. The CDR3 DNA reads TGTGCCAGCAGCGTGGCCTCTAGCTCTGGGGCCAACGTCCTGACTTTC. Protein sequence: CASSVASSSGANVLTF.

The rearrangement links TRBV19 to TRBJ1-1; no firm D call. V was trimmed by 0 bases and J by 5 bases, leaving 10 bases between them. The CDR3 is made up of 14 amino acids. In germline, CDR1 is LNHDA, CDR2 SQIVND (reference sequence). The DNA of the CDR3 is TGTGCCAGTAGTATAGAGTTACAGAAGACTGAAGCTTTCTTT. It yields the protein CASSIELQKTEAFF.

This clone has a handful of counts. The rearrangement uses TRBV7-9 and TRBJ2-1; D is possibly TRBD2 (5 bases). Germline CDR1 is SEHNR and CDR2 is FQNEAQ (reference sequence). This CDR3 has 11 residues. Trimming took 5 bases from V and 10 from J, leaving 9 bases between them. The CDR3 reads CASSPLGEQFF. Here the CDR3 DNA reads TGTGCCAGCAGCCCACTAGGGGAGCAGTTCTTC.

This sequence joins TRBV6-2 or TRBV6-3 and TRBJ2-5; 10 bases map to TRBD2. From germline, CDR1 is MNHEY and CDR2 SVGEGT. The CDR3 extends over 13 amino acids. V lost 7 bases and J lost 7; bases outside the gene matches: 6. CDR3 DNA sequence: TGTGCCAGCAACCCTAGCGGGAGTGGGACCCAGTACTTC. Translated: CASNPSGSGTQYF.

The CDR3 spells CASSPRHSGEQYF. The CDR3 bases are TGTGCCAGCAGCCCCCGGCACTCAGGGGAGCAGTACTTC. The J gene is TRBJ2-7, the V gene TRBV7-2; D is possibly TRBD1 (5 bases). V lost 5 bases, J lost 7 bases, and 15 bases lay in between. This CDR3 comprises 13 residues. Germline CDR1 SGHTA, CDR2 FQGNSA.

The J gene is TRBJ1-1, the V gene TRBV5-6; D possibly corresponds to TRBD1 (5 bases). The CDR3 has 14 amino acids. Deletions cut 3 bases from V and 6 bases from J, with 15 bases between. Germline V gene sequence: CDR1 SGHDT, CDR2 YYEEEE. For the CDR3, the DNA is TGTGCCAGCAGCTCTCTCCGGAGGGGCCCTGAAGCTTTCTTT. Protein sequence: CASSSLRRGPEAFF.

The table lists this clone with a few counts. The chain is built from TRBV28 and TRBJ1-6; tentatively, D is TRBD1 (5 bases). The CDR3 covers 15 residues. Trimming cost V 6 bases and J 7 bases, with 16 bases left between them. Germline CDR1 is MDHEN and CDR2 is SYDVKM. The CDR3 loop is CASSSPGLGNSPLHF. CDR3 DNA: TGTGCCAGCAGCTCCCCGGGACTAGGAAATTCACCCCTCCACTTT.

This chain connects TRBV2 to TRBJ2-5; D is perhaps TRBD1 (5 bases). The CDR3 length is 14 residues. The V end was cut by 4 bases, the J end by 4 bases, with 13 bases between. Germline CDR1 and CDR2: SNHLY and FYNNEI. CDR3 protein: CASSAGRVGETQYF. The DNA of the CDR3 is TGTGCCAGCAGTGCTGGCAGGGTAGGAGAGACCCAGTACTTC.